Listed here is a single TCR beta chain. It has no known antigen specificity. No base quality information exists; no much larger clone differs at one position. The donors were included in the validation cohort of 120 subjects, a group kept apart from the roughly 670-subject first cohort. The library was prepared using the immunoSEQ multiplex PCR assay. Under the source paper's analysis protocol: To diagnose cytomegalovirus status from the catalog of TCR beta chain sequences, a statistical classification framework was built. TCRdb's version of the immuneACCESS table is confined to in-frame rearrangements and falls short of the full clone set. An unresolved V gene accounts for under half of the shortfall where checked; the remainder is of unknown origin. V and J calls and clone size are copied from that table; D and trimming were computed from the DNA. For this sample the table gives approximately 260,000 clones, of which approximately 86% were detected only once. The ten biggest clones cover roughly 0.99% of the sample.

Reading the germline V gene gives CDR1 MGHRA and CDR2 YSYEKL. V is clipped by 1 base and J by 5 bases, and the sequence between their germline boundaries is 20 bases long. Taken from cysteine to phenylalanine, the CDR3 has 17 residues. CDR3 DNA only is kept here, 51 bases in frame from base 1. This record comes from a study of cytomegalovirus exposure and HLA in healthy donors (dated by TCRdb to between 2016 and 2019). Study-level background: According to a later analysis, the approximately 120 validation repertoires were produced on the same platform as the 600 to 850 repertoires of the first cohort. The study was designed to test whether signatures of past pathogen exposure could be identified by cataloging public T cell receptors. Besides the first cohort of 666 subjects, a separate validation cohort made up of roughly 120 different subjects was used. To predict cytomegalovirus infection status, the study brought together high-throughput TCR immunosequencing, statistical association of individual TCRs with disease status, and machine learning. What the study reported, not specific to this receptor: The classifier was reported to diagnose cytomegalovirus status with high specificity and sensitivity in both the original and validation cohorts. It was suggested by the authors that the approach could potentially be generalized to other disease states and immunological phenotypes. A later analysis had no HLA typing for the validation cohort, so co-occurrence there was scored across all 120 repertoires. A total of 150 or so TCR beta chains were listed by the study as associated with cytomegalovirus. A few of the identified cytomegalovirus-associated TCR beta chains were confirmed in vitro to be specific for cytomegalovirus antigens. While some public TCRs were present in many individuals, most TCR sequences turned up only very rarely across donors. Subsequent analysis determined that TCRs grouped into clusters in the first cohort also showed a tendency toward co-occurrence across the roughly 110 validation repertoires, and 90% to 95% of cluster scores exceeded 0.

The sequenced sample consisted of PBMCs. In this chain, TRBV4-1 is recombined with TRBJ2-5; the D gene is perhaps TRBD2, from 5 matching bases. The source of this sequence is a young woman in good health and CMV-seronegative. The DNA sequence follows: TGCGCCAGCAGCCAAGCCCCCGCTAGCTGGGGTAAGGAGACCCAGTACTTC. This sequence encodes CASSQAPASWGKETQYF.